Below, 12 T cell receptor beta chains from the same sample are listed, as sequenced in a study of shared clonotypes between healthy human individuals. The assay was immunoSEQ multiplex PCR, and TCRdb's table has in-frame clones only and misses some. The sample lists over a million clones, approximately 98% occurring once. Sequencing used naive CD4+ T cells sorted from blood. Subset noted: CD45RA+ positively selected. The receptors shown here come from a man under 40 in good health.

The J gene is TRBJ2-5, the V gene TRBV5-4; 16 positions agree with TRBD2. The CDR3 runs 17 residues. Looked up from germline, CDR1 is SGHNT and CDR2 is YYREEE (reference sequence). J lost 3 bases, V lost 4 bases, and 6 bases had no gene match. CDR3: CASSKGLAGGLEETQYF. The DNA for the CDR3 is TGTGCCAGCAGCAAGGGACTAGCGGGAGGGCTGGAAGAGACCCAGTACTTC. Full variable domain (outside the CDR3, taken from reference TRBV5-4 and TRBJ2-5): ETGVTQSPTHLIKTRGQQVTLRCSSQSGHNTVSWYQQALGQGPQFIFQYYREEENGRGNFPPRFSGLQFPNYSSELNVNALELDDSALYLCASSKGLAGGLEETQYFGPGTRLLVL.

The gene calls are TRBV27 and TRBJ2-7; 12 bases map to TRBD2. The V gene end was trimmed by 5 bases and the J gene end by 1 base; junction bases not matched to a gene: 9. The CDR3 consists of 17 residues. The germline V gene has CDR1 MNHEY and CDR2 SMNVEV (reference sequence). As DNA, the CDR3 is TGTGCCAGCAGTCGCGGACTAGCGGGAAGGGGGTCCTACGAGCAGTACTTC. Protein: CASSRGLAGRGSYEQYF.

The chain joins TRBV9 to TRBJ2-1; a possible D gene is TRBD1 (6 bases). This CDR3 region has 15 residues. Germline V CDR1 and CDR2: SGDLS, YYNGEE. V dropped 3 bases and J dropped 4 bases, with 14 bases sitting between them. As DNA, the CDR3 is TGTGCCAGCAGCGACCTCGGGACAAAATACAATGAGCAGTTCTTC. It is translated as CASSDLGTKYNEQFF.

The gene calls are TRBV10-2 and TRBJ1-5, with D possibly TRBD1 on 5 matching bases. The CDR3 is 16 residues long. Germline V CDR1 and CDR2: WSHSY, SAAADI. V shed 0 bases and J shed 4 bases, with 13 bases lying between them. The CDR3 loop reads CASSESRGVGNQPQHF. Here the CDR3 DNA reads TGCGCCAGCAGTGAGTCACGGGGGGTGGGGAATCAGCCCCAGCATTTT.

CDR3 amino acids: CASSSSGTSGRGPVGQYF. DNA of the CDR3: TGTGCCAGCAGCTCCTCCGGGACTAGCGGGAGGGGCCCGGTTGGGCAGTATTTT. The chain couples TRBV7-6 to TRBJ2-3; 16 bases fit TRBD2. The CDR3 sequence is 18 residues long. V lost 4 bases to trimming and J lost 11 bases; unmatched junction nucleotides: 15. Germline V lookup: CDR1 SGHVS, CDR2 FNYEAQ.

The chain recombines TRBV11-1 with TRBJ2-1, with TRBD2 identical over 7 bases. The CDR3 extends over 15 amino acids. Germline V gene data show CDR1 as SGHAT and CDR2 as FQDESV (reference sequence). J lost 8 bases, V lost 4 bases, and 11 bases had no gene match. The CDR3 reads CASSSPGAGVDEQFF. The CDR3 coding sequence is TGTGCCAGCAGCTCGCCCGGGGCGGGAGTAGATGAGCAGTTCTTC.

The chain combines TRBV6-5 with TRBJ2-7; 9 bases map to TRBD1. CDR3 size: 15 residues. J was trimmed by 0 bases and V by 4 bases; bases with no gene match: 4. Germline V gives CDR1 MNHEY, CDR2 SVGAGI. In DNA, the CDR3 is TGTGCCAGCAGTTCCCGGGACAGGGCCTCCTACGAGCAGTACTTC. Translating it yields CASSSRDRASYEQYF.

The chain has TRBV19 and TRBJ2-7, with D possibly being TRBD2 (5 bases). The length of the CDR3 is 14 residues. The V gene lost 6 bases and the J gene lost 1 base, with 13 bases spanning the gap. The germline CDR1 and CDR2 sequences are LNHDA and SQIVND (reference sequence). The CDR3: CASSPGLISYEQYF. The CDR3 bases are TGTGCCAGTAGCCCCGGACTCATATCCTACGAGCAGTACTTC. The full variable domain, in which reference TRBV19 and TRBJ2-7 provide the parts outside the CDR3, is DGGITQSPKYLFRKEGQNVTLSCEQNLNHDAMYWYRQDPGQGLRLIYYSQIVNDFQKGDIAEGYSVSREKKESFPLTVTSAQKNPTAFYLCASSPGLISYEQYFGPGTRLTVT.

V and J are TRBV15 and TRBJ1-1; D unresolved. Per the germline V gene, CDR1 is LNHNV and CDR2 is YYDKDF (reference sequence). Between the trimmed V and J ends, which lost 6 bases and 11 bases, there was a span of 25 bases. The CDR3 totals 15 residues. CDR3 nucleotide sequence: TGTGCCACCAGTCAGGAACCAAAATACGAGGTCGAGGCTTTCTTT. Residues: CATSQEPKYEVEAFF.

Worth noting for this clone: Within the sample, other DNA sequences also encode this same CDR3. The chain couples TRBV18 to TRBJ1-1; D is unresolved. The length of the CDR3 is 14 residues. The V gene lost 1 base and the J gene lost 0 bases, with 6 bases spanning the gap. The germline CDR1 and CDR2 sequences are KGHSH and LQKENI. The CDR3 DNA reads TGTGCCAGCTCACCACGGACGGTGAACACTGAAGCTTTCTTT. Translating it yields CASSPRTVNTEAFF.

The J gene is TRBJ2-2, the V gene TRBV7-7; TRBD2 aligns across 7 bases. This CDR3 is 14 amino acids long. Germline CDR1 and CDR2: SSHAT and FNYEAQ (reference sequence). CDR3 sequence (DNA): TGTGCTAGCGGAGGGAGGGCCAACACCGGGGAGCTGTTTTTT. This codes for CASGGRANTGELFF.

The chain has TRBV19 and TRBJ2-3; maybe TRBD2 (5 bases). The CDR3 is 15 amino acids. V lost 3 bases and J 0 bases, leaving 10 bases between the germline ends. Germline CDR1 LNHDA, CDR2 SQIVND (reference sequence). The CDR3 bases are TGTGCCAGTAGTATTATGCTAGCCAGCACAGATACGCAGTATTTT. As protein: CASSIMLASTDTQYF.